This T cell receptor beta chain was sequenced in a study of blood T cell repertoires in COVID-19. Overall study context: Nucleic acid was either cDNA or gDNA, and it came from T cells, B-cell-depleted T cells, or PBMCs.

Sequencing was performed with immunoSEQ multiplex PCR; in TCRdb, only in-frame clones are kept and a portion is missing. The sample records 80,000 or so clones, over 75% being singletons. Trimming removed 2 bases from V and 0 bases from J, with 13 bases in between. Per germline, CDR1 SQVTM and CDR2 ANQGSEA. CDR3 size: 15 residues. This clone has just a few counts. This chain links TRBV29-1 with TRBJ1-2, with D uncertain. The clonotype comes from a man older than 75 with acute or convalescent COVID-19. Sequencing input: peripheral blood. The CDR3 spells CSVETEIQPNYGYTF. The CDR3 coding sequence is TGCAGCGTTGAAACAGAAATACAGCCTAACTATGGCTACACCTTC.